These 3 T cell receptor beta chains were sequenced from one sample in a study of beta chain features in type 1 diabetes. Overall study results and limits: Shorter TCRB CDR3s, moderately but significantly so, marked every one of the four CD4+ subsets in Type 1 diabetes patients.

Expressed TCRB transcripts were sequenced because the isolated RNA had all been reverse transcribed beforehand. Profiled with immunoSEQ multiplex PCR; TCRdb holds only in-frame clones, not every one. The sample includes a few hundred thousand clones, around 13% seen only once; the top ten take approximately 0.011%. No antigen has been identified for these receptors. Sequences were obtained from naive CD4+ T cells from blood. The receptors derive from a woman aged 18-30 years with type 1 diabetes.

The chain combines TRBV7-9 with TRBJ2-5; no reliable D call. V lost 4 bases to trimming and J lost 2 bases, with 26 bases between them. This CDR3 is 19 amino acids long. Germline V gene data show CDR1 as SEHNR and CDR2 as FQNEAQ (reference sequence). CDR3 loop: CASSSPFYRPEISQETQYF. CDR3 in DNA: TGTGCCAGCAGCTCCCCTTTTTACAGACCCGAAATATCACAAGAGACCCAGTACTTC. Full variable domain (rest looked up from reference TRBV7-9 and TRBJ2-5): DTGVSQNPRHKITKRGQNVTFRCDPISEHNRLYWYRQTLGQGPEFLTYFQNEAQLEKSRLLSDRFSAERPKGSFSTLEIQRTEQGDSAMYLCASSSPFYRPEISQETQYFGPGTRLLVL.

The sample holds a few counts of this clone. V usage is TRBV15 and J usage is TRBJ2-3; TRBD2 agrees at 10 bases. The CDR3 runs to 17 residues. Germline V CDR1 and CDR2: LNHNV, YYDKDF (reference sequence). Trimming at V came to 0 bases and at J to 9 bases, leaving 12 bases not matched to a gene. CDR3 in DNA: TGTGCCACCAGCAGAGAGGCGCTAGCGGGAGTAGGTGGCACGCAGTATTTT. Amino acids: CATSREALAGVGGTQYF.

This clone was counted between two and nine times. The chain recombines TRBV7-2 with TRBJ2-7; a weak D match, TRBD2 (6 bases). CDR3 length equals 15 residues. CDR1 and CDR2 from the germline V gene are SGHTA and FQGNSA. Trimming left V 1 base short and J 3 bases short, with 13 bases between. The CDR3 is CASSLGASASYEQYF. In nucleotides, the CDR3 is TGTGCCAGCAGCTTAGGAGCTAGCGCAAGCTACGAGCAGTACTTC.